This T cell receptor beta chain was captured by sequencing in a study of CD8+CD57+ T cells in acquired aplastic anemia (dated by TCRdb to the late 2010s). Regarding the study in general: DNA extracted from sorted CD4+ and CD8+ cells had a mean of roughly 3.3 ug, with a range of about 0.18 to 27.4 ug. CD8+CD57+ expansion was defined as frequency above the mean frequency observed in healthy subjects. The paper's findings and limits, for the study overall: Roughly 30 CD8+ CDR3 sequences were found to be shared between patients and controls, but these sequences appeared to be highly expressed in patients and within the immunodominant clones of the patients. No significant difference in CD8+ Simpson's diversity was found between patients and healthy controls (P=0.060).

Inclusive of the bounding cysteine and phenylalanine, the CDR3 is 13 residues long. Only the CDR3 DNA is retained, 39 bases long and in frame from the first base. As encoded in the germline V gene (reference sequence), CDR1 is SGHNT while CDR2 is YYREEE. The V and J ends are trimmed by 3 bases and 4 bases, leaving 11 bases between them. This clonotype was recorded at least ten times. Its antigen is still unknown. Base qualities are not recorded, but no much larger clone differs from it by a single base. The patients picked for sequencing were ones in whom flow cytometry had shown an expansion of CD8+CD57+ cells. Severe acquired aplastic anemia was diagnosed in all patients according to International Study of Aplastic Anemia and Agranulocytosis and Camitta criteria. No therapy had been received by the patients at the time of blood sampling. The study deep-sequenced TCR repertoires of sorted CD4+ and CD8+ blood T cells from severe aplastic anemia patients and healthy subjects. Patients were enrolled under clinicaltrials.gov protocols 00001620, 01623167, 00001397, 00071045, 00081523 and 00961064 in the USA. Ficoll-Paque density gradient centrifugation was used to isolate peripheral blood mononuclear cells. CD4+ and CD8+ T cells were sorted by FACS or magnetic beads before DNA extraction.

Genomic DNA was used as template for profiling of TCR beta VDJ combinations and CDR3 sequences. An Illumina HiSeq 2000 was used for TCR repertoire sequencing. As for the original processing: Repertoires were assessed using TRBV/TRBJ rearrangement plots, CDR3 size and DJ length profiles, and Simpson's diversity index. The most abundant DNA sequence in the deep sequencing data was taken as the immunodominant clone. CDR3 amino acid sequences were checked for sharing across subjects and were also compared against the VDJdb database and published repertoires. Starting from the raw public reads, TCRdb applied fastp trimming at Q25, assembled clones with MiXCR and retained in-frame beta chains. Every distinct CDR3 protein forms one entry, paired with its most common genes and DNA. What appears here as the V and J calls and clone size reflects TCRdb's work, not the paper's. The sample table lists 120,000 or so distinct CDR3 sequences, 55% to 70% of them with a count of one. The ten largest clonotypes hold under 35% of the sample.

The receptor was isolated from a human donor with aplastic anemia. The specimen was sorted CD4+, CD8+, or CD8+CD57+ T cells (not recorded which) from PBMCs. The V and J segments used are TRBV5-4 and TRBJ2-7; the D gene is not confidently resolved. The DNA sequence follows: TGTGCCAGCAGCTCTCGGACCGGGTACGAGCAGTACTTC. It encodes CASSSRTGYEQYF.